The entry that follows covers one TCR beta chain sequence. The data were obtained in a study of Ad26.COV2.S vaccination and SARS-CoV-2 variants. Across the study: Donor got 5x10^10 or 1x10^11 viral particles of Ad26.COV2.S.

Indicated treatment: about 20 received Ad26.COV2.S at low or high dose, single or two shots; roughly five received placebo; per-sample allocation not given. Samples were taken on day 63 after the first vaccine or placebo injection. What was given as vaccine was an Ad26 vector encoding Wuhan-strain SARS-CoV-2 spike. With 6 bases removed from V and 0 bases from J, the gap between germline ends came to 15 bases. CDR1 is MDHEN and CDR2 is SYDVKM in the germline V gene. This CDR3 region has 16 residues. TCRdb's table, derived via immunoSEQ multiplex PCR, lists solely in-frame clones and lacks some. Among 400,000 to 450,000 clones listed, around 92% were seen once.

Specimen: peripheral blood, collected in a trial of Ad26.COV2.S vaccine versus placebo. This receptor was obtained from a person between 18 and 60 years old who received the Ad26.COV2.S COVID-19 vaccine or a placebo. The V and J genes are TRBV28 and TRBJ2-4; D remains ambiguous. In nucleotides, the CDR3 is TGTGCCAGCAGCCTCCTCGCTGGCCTAGCCAAAAACATTCAGTACTTC. Its translation: CASSLLAGLAKNIQYF.